Sequencing of this T cell receptor beta chain was carried out in a study of blood T cell repertoires in COVID-19. Study in general: The United States, Italy and Spain provided the acute and convalescent COVID-19 samples.

Losses at the gene ends were 2 bases for V and 3 bases for J; bases not matched to a gene: 15. CDR3 size: 19 residues. From germline, CDR1 is SGHTA and CDR2 FQGNSA. Some clones are missing from TCRdb's copy, which holds only in-frame ones; the method was immunoSEQ multiplex PCR. The sample contains 410,000 or so clones, approximately 90% of which appear only once. Seattle patients were enrolled while actively infected and followed longitudinally. The chain carries TRBV7-2 and TRBJ1-3, with 8 bases lining up with TRBD1. The source material was peripheral blood. This clonotype was obtained from a woman aged 40-49 years with COVID-19, enrolled during active disease. The chain's CDR3 is CASSLNGPGGFNYGNTIYF. The CDR3 nucleotides are TGTGCCAGCAGCTTAAATGGGCCAGGGGGCTTTAATTATGGAAACACCATATATTTT. The full variable domain, with the rest looked up from reference TRBV7-2 and TRBJ1-3, is GAGVSQSPSNKVTEKGKDVELRCDPISGHTALYWYRQSLGQGLEFLIYFQGNSAPDKSGLPSDRFSAERTGGSVSTLTIQRTQQEDSAVYLCASSLNGPGGFNYGNTIYFGEGSWLTVV.